This entry features one T cell receptor beta chain sequence. The target of this receptor is not known. No qualities accompany the bases; no much larger clone lies one base away. CDR1 is given as MDHEN and CDR2 as SYDVKM, both from the germline V gene. The trim is 6 bases for V and 5 bases for J, with a gap of 7 bases between the germline ends. From its cysteine to its phenylalanine, the CDR3 spans 11 amino acids. Left in the record is the CDR3 DNA by itself, 33 bases read in frame from the first base. The CDR3 regions of human TCRbeta chains were analyzed by immunosequencing. The source study handled its data this way. TCRs in the repertoires were matched against a reference library of SARS-CoV-2-specific TCRs that had been generated with the MIRA antigen-specificity platform. Breadth meant the fraction of unique TCRs that were SARS-CoV-2-associated, whereas depth meant the fraction of total T cells that were SARS-CoV-2-associated. Using the MIRA data, each spike-specific TCR was mapped to the spike region that the TCR reacts to and placed in a CD4 or CD8 class. Log10-transformed breadth and depth values were compared by one-way ANOVA with Sidak's multiple comparisons tests. In TCRdb, the immuneACCESS table is reduced to in-frame sequences with V and J assigned. These tables do not hold every clone; where another copy was compared, an unresolved V gene accounts for under half, and the others remain unexplained. From that table come the V and J calls and clone size; the DNA was used to work out D and trimming. The sample table holds approximately 180,000 clones, of which more than 75% were seen once. Together, the top ten hold more than 25% of the sample.

In the paper's terms, the time point label means: about 28 days (+/-7) after the second vaccine dose. AZD1222 recipients whose second dose came at about 4 weeks and those whose second dose came at about 12 weeks were combined into one group, since spike-specific TCR depth and breadth did not differ between the two schedules. The vaccinee samples were drawn from two UK trials, COV001 and COV002, one of which was a single-blind randomized controlled phase 2/3 trial testing AZD1222 (ChAdOx1 nCoV-19) in healthy adults. For TCRbeta chain sequencing, PBMC samples were collected from trial participants at day 0 and at day 28 after the second dose. This entry is derived from a study of T cell responses to AZD1222 COVID-19 vaccine (dated by TCRdb to about 2021). With regard to the full study: A total of 233 trial participants underwent TCR sequencing, of whom about 200 received two doses of AZD1222 and some 25 received two doses of the MenACWY control vaccine. Trial participants were enrolled by age into subgroups of 18-55, 56-69 and 70-plus years, and 148, 28 and 57 TCR-sequenced participants, respectively, were included in these subgroups.

The investigation overall reported the following: Because no day 14 peak-response samples were available, repertoires were characterized only after the peak T cell response. Vaccine-associated CD4 TCRs spanned the whole spike protein, with dominant responses in regions 160-218 and 743-854. After two AZD1222 doses, spike-specific TCR breadth and depth were significantly higher than at day 0 and than in MenACWY recipients. Participants were mostly white British and included more females than males, and it was suggested by the authors that clonal diversity may have been underestimated. In the small 56-69-year group, the increase in depth fell short of significance, most likely because of low power. Reportedly, close to half of the unique spike-specific TCRs recognized epitopes lying outside the regions that are mutated in the B.1.351 and B.1.1.7 variants. Conclusions about previously exposed vaccinees were limited because only a handful of AZD1222 recipients were SARS-CoV-2 seropositive at baseline.

Here the chain combines TRBV28 and TRBJ2-5; no confident D gene assignment can be made. Specimen: peripheral blood, collected 28 days after the second AZD1222 dose. This TCR derives from an adult who received the AZD1222 COVID-19 vaccine. The CDR3 loop reads CASSTRETQYF. Read as DNA, the sequence is TGTGCCAGCAGCACAAGGGAGACCCAGTACTTC.